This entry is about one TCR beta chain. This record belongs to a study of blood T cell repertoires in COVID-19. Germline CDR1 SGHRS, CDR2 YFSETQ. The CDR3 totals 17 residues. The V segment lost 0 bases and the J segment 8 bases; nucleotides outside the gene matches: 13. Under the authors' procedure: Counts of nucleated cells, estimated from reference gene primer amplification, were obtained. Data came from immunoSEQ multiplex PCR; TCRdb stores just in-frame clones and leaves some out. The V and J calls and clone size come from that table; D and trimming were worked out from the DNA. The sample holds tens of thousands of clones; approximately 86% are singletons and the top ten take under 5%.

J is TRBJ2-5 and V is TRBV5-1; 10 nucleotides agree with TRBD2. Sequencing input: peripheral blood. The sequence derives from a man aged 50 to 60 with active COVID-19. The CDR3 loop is CASSLGLAGDPRETQYF. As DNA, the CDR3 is TGCGCCAGCAGCTTGGGCCTAGCGGGGGACCCGAGGGAAACCCAGTACTTC.